This T cell receptor beta chain was profiled in a study of blood T cell repertoires in COVID-19. Using immunoSEQ multiplex PCR, the repertoire was profiled, and TCRdb retains in-frame clones only, with some absent. Here the sample spans a few hundred thousand clones, approximately 90% being singletons. V lost 5 bases, J lost 2 bases, and 3 bases stayed unmatched. This CDR3 is 14 amino acids long. Germline assignment: CDR1 MDHEN and CDR2 SYDVKM. The age range of participants was about 18 to 89 years, with residence in under 25 US areas. Participant-given clinical history determined each cohort assignment. Two negative PCRs, clearance, or symptom resolution were required of recovered Cohort 3 donors.

This clonotype was obtained from a man aged 25 to 40 who had recovered from COVID-19. The rearrangement uses TRBV28 and TRBJ1-5; 7 nucleotides match TRBD1. Sequenced material: PBMCs or T cells enriched from blood (not recorded which). CDR3 region: CASSRTGGNQPQHF. The CDR3 DNA sequence: TGTGCCAGCAGTCGAACAGGGGGCAATCAGCCCCAGCATTTT.